This T cell receptor beta chain was sequenced during a study of neoadjuvant anti-PD-1 for oral cavity cancer. About the study: Patients mostly received three to four biweekly nivolumab doses at 3 mg/kg before surgery.

Most PBMC samples had 480 ng input DNA in six replicates. Produced via immunoSEQ multiplex PCR; TCRdb's table is partial and in-frame only. Among tens of thousands of clones, roughly three quarters were seen once, and the ten largest hold 2% to 3%. Findings and limits, study-wide: Post-nivolumab, blood T cell clonality was significantly elevated in non-responders.

Trimming left V 4 bases short and J 7 bases short, with 20 bases between. The germline CDR1 and CDR2 sequences are GTSNPN and SVGIG (reference sequence). CDR3 size: 15 residues. This clone showed up just once. Its antigen is not known. The specimen comprised PBMCs, sampled before nivolumab (anti-PD-1) treatment. The source of this sequence is a person between 40 and 85 years old with oral cavity squamous cell carcinoma. The J gene is TRBJ1-5, the V gene TRBV30; possible D gene TRBD1, 6 bases. CDR3 sequence: CAWTPQGRGKQPQHF. Here the CDR3 DNA reads TGTGCCTGGACTCCCCAGGGCAGGGGTAAACAGCCCCAGCATTTT. Full variable domain (rest looked up from reference TRBV30 and TRBJ1-5): SQTIHQWPATLVQPVGSPLSLECTVEGTSNPNLYWYRQAAGRGLQLLFYSVGIGQISSEVPQNLSASRPQDRQFILSSKKLLLSDSGFYLCAWTPQGRGKQPQHFGDGTRLSIL.